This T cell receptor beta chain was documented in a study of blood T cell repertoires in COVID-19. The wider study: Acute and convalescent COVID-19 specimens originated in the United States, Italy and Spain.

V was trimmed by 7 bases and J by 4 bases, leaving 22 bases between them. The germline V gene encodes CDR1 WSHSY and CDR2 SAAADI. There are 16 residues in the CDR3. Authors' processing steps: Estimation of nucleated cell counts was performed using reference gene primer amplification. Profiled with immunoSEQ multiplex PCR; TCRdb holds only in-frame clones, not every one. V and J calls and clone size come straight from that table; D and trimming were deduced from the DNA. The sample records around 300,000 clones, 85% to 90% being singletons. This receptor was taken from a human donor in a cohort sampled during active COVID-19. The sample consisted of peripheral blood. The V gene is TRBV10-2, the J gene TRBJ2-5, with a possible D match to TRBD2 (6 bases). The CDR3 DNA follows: TGCGCCAGCAACCGCGGGACGGGGTGGGAACGAGAGACCCAGTACTTC. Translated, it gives CASNRGTGWERETQYF.